A single TCR beta chain is shown here with its context. Its specific antigen is unknown. No much larger clone exists at a distance of one base, and base qualities are not known. The sample comes from a study of blood T cell repertoires in COVID-19 (dated by TCRdb to about 2020). Regarding the complete study: Samples from collaborators originated in the United States, Italy and Spain and spanned both the acute and convalescent phases of COVID-19. The repertoires were made available in a free public database intended to serve as a resource for research on the immune response to SARS-CoV-2. The dataset comprised deeply sampled blood TCRbeta repertoires from subjects exposed to, actively infected with, or recovered from COVID-19. The samples were drawn from the first 160 participants of the ongoing ImmuneRACE study and from 1,200 or so subjects provided by 6 global collaborators. The material from the prospective study consisted of cDNA or gDNA derived from T cells, B-cell-depleted T cells, or PBMCs. A de-identified subject ID, COVID-19 status, age in years and sex were almost always included in the sample metadata. HLA class I and class II types, where available, came from metadata supplied by the sample provider rather than from assay-based typing. Overall study outcomes, separate from this receptor: How much clinical and demographic metadata was included differed by source and by participant, and the metadata was provided uncurated.

TCRbeta CDR3 regions were amplified from genomic DNA by means of the immunoSEQ Assay, a bias-controlled multiplex PCR. The source study handled its data this way. The number of nucleated cells in each sample was estimated from the amplification of reference gene primers within the assay. Sequence reads were collapsed and filtered to measure the absolute abundance of every unique TCRbeta CDR3 rearrangement. For each sample, productive Simpson clonality was calculated as the square root of Simpson's diversity index across productive rearrangements. TCRdb re-hosts the immuneACCESS table, in-frame sequences only. Its copies lack some clones; in the studies checked, an unresolved V gene accounts for under half of them, and the cause for the rest is not known. V and J calls and clone size are as listed in that table; D and trimming were resolved from the DNA. Here the sample has under 45,000 clones; around 88% occur a single time. Jointly, the top ten make up around 41% of the sample.

The collaborating institutions used their own protocols to collect whole blood in K2EDTA tubes. For TCRbeta analysis, collaborators shipped samples in one of three forms: frozen whole blood, isolated PBMCs, or DNA extracted from either of those sample types. The clonotype was recovered from a woman older than 75 with active or convalescent COVID-19. Source material: peripheral blood.

Here the CDR3 is given as CAWYWDRGPEQYF. The DNA sequence is as follows: TGTGCCTGGTACTGGGACAGGGGGCCAGAGCAGTACTTC. The chain is made from TRBV30 and TRBJ2-7, and TRBD1 matches 12 of the central bases. The junction shows trimming of 5 bases on V and 7 bases on J, and the gene matches do not reach 6 bases of it. Inclusive of the bounding cysteine and phenylalanine, the CDR3 is 13 residues long. Only the CDR3 DNA stays, 39 bases, in frame from base 1. Per the germline V gene (reference sequence), GTSNPN is the CDR1 and SVGIG is the CDR2.